This T cell receptor (beta chain) stems from a study of T cells in Graves' hyperthyroidism and ophthalmopathy. The authors took PBMCs from 10 ml fresh peripheral blood. For this clonotype: The antigen is not known.

RNA transcripts were the template for amplifying TCR beta CDR3 regions. A first-round RT-PCR of the TCR CDR3 used the HTBI primer set. Each CDR3 protein is one row after TCRdb ran MiXCR on the multiplex PCR reads. The sample shows 250,000 or so distinct CDR3 sequences, roughly 15% of them seen only once. The CDR3 spans 13 residues. Deletions cut 4 bases from V and 6 bases from J, with 10 bases between. Germline V gene sequence: CDR1 LNHNV, CDR2 YYDKDF (reference sequence). General study results and limits: Model output signaled ophthalmopathy a median around 6.9 months ahead of onset.

The chain combines TRBV15 with TRBJ2-1; no clear D. Source material: blood. The clonotype was recovered from a woman aged 45 to 65 with Graves' hyperthyroidism that later progressed to Graves' ophthalmopathy. CDR3 DNA: TGTGCCACCAGCATCCGACCTCCCAATGAGCAGTTCTTC. Translation gives CATSIRPPNEQFF.